This TCR beta chain was identified in a study of CD8+CD57+ T cells in acquired aplastic anemia. The CDR3 totals 14 residues. The V gene end was trimmed by 6 bases and the J gene end by 6 bases; junction bases not matched to a gene: 5. Germline V gene data show CDR1 as SNHLY and CDR2 as FYNNEI. Genomic DNA constituted the template upon which TCR beta VDJ and CDR3 profiling was performed. TCRdb recomputed calls from the reads with MiXCR, one row per CDR3 protein. The sample holds 150,000 or so distinct CDR3 sequences; more than 40% are singletons and the top ten take about 30%. Those patients picked for sequencing had displayed CD8+CD57+ cell expansion on flow cytometry. There are a few counts of this clonotype.

The sample comprised sorted CD4+, CD8+, or CD8+CD57+ T cells (not recorded which) from PBMCs. The chain links TRBV2 to TRBJ1-2; TRBD1 agrees at 12 bases. This receptor was obtained from a human donor with aplastic anemia. The CDR3 region is CASRTGQGANGYTF. Here the CDR3 DNA reads TGTGCCAGCAGGACGGGACAGGGGGCGAATGGCTACACCTTC.